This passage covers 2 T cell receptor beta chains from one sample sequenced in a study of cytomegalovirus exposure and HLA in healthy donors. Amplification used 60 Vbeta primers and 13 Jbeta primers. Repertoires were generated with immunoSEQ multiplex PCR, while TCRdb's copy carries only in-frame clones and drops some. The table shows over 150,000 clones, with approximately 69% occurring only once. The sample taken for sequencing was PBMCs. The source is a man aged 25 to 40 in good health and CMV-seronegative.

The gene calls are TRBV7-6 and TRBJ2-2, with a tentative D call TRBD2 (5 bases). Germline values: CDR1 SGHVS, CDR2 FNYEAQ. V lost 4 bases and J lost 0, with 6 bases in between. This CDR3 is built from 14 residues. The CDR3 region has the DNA TGTGCCAGCAGCTCCGGGGCGAACACCGGGGAGCTGTTTTTT. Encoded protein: CASSSGANTGELFF. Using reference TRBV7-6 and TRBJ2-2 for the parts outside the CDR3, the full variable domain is GAGVSQSPRYKVTKRGQDVALRCDPISGHVSLYWYRQALGQGPEFLTYFNYEAQQDKSGLPNDRFSAERPEGSISTLTIQRTEQRDSAMYRCASSSGANTGELFFGEGSRLTVL.

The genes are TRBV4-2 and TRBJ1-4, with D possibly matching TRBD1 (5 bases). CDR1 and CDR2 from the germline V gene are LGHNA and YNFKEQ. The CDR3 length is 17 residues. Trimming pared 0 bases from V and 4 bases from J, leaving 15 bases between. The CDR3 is CASSQEEGRGYNEKLFF. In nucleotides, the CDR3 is TGTGCCAGCAGCCAAGAGGAGGGACGCGGCTATAATGAAAAACTGTTTTTT.